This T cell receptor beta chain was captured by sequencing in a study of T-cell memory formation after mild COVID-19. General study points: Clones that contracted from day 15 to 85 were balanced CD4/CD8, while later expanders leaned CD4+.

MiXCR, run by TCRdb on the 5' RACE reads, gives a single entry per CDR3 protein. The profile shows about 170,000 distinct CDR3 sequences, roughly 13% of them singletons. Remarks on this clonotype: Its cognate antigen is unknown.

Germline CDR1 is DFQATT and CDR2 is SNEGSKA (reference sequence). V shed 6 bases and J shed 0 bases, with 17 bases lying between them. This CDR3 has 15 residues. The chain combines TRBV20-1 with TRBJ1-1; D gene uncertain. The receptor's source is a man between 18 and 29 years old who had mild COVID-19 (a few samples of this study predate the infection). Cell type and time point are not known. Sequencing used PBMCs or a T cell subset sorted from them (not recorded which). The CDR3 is CSARRPGSMNTEAFF. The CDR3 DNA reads TGCAGTGCGAGACGTCCGGGGAGCATGAACACTGAAGCTTTCTTT.